This T cell receptor beta chain was sequenced in a study of blood T cell repertoires in COVID-19. Germline-derived CDR1 and CDR2 are LNHDA and SQIVND (reference sequence). V dropped 3 bases and J dropped 4 bases, with 18 bases sitting between them. The CDR3 contains 16 residues. Per the authors' pipeline: Amplification of reference gene primers provided the estimated nucleated cell counts. Here immunoSEQ multiplex PCR was the method, and the copy in TCRdb shows in-frame clones only, minus some. V, J and clone size derive from that table, while D and trimming were established from the DNA sequence. In the table there are over 200,000 clones, 70% to 90% of which are singletons.

The gene calls are TRBV19 and TRBJ1-1; possible D gene TRBD1, 5 bases. Sequencing used PBMCs or T cells enriched from blood (not recorded which). The receptor was isolated from a young man who had recovered from COVID-19. The CDR3 loop reads CASSIFKRGRGTEAFF. In DNA form, the CDR3 reads TGTGCCAGTAGTATTTTCAAGCGGGGGAGGGGCACTGAAGCTTTCTTT.